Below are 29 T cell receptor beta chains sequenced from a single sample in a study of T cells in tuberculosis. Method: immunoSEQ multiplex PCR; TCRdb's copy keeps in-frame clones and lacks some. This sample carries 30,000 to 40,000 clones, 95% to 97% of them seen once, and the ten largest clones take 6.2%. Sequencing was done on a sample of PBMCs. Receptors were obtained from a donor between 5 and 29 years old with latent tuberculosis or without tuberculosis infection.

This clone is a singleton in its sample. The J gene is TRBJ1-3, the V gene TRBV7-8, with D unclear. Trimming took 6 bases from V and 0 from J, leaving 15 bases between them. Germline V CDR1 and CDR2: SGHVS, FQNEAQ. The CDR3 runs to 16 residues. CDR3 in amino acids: CASRPTSSSSGNTIYF. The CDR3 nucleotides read TGTGCCAGCAGACCAACATCCTCCTCCTCTGGAAACACCATATATTTT.

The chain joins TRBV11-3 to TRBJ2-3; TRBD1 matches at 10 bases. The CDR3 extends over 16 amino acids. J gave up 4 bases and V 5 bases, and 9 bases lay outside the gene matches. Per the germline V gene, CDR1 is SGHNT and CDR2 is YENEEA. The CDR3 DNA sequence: TGTGCCAGCAGCAAAAGCCGGGACAGGGGCCCAGATACGCAGTATTTT. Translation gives CASSKSRDRGPDTQYF.

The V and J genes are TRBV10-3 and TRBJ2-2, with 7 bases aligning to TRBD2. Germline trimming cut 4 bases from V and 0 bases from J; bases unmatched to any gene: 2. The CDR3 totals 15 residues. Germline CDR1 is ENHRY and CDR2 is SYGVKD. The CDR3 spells CAISAGRANTGELFF. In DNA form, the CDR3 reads TGTGCCATCAGTGCAGGGAGGGCGAACACCGGGGAGCTGTTTTTT.

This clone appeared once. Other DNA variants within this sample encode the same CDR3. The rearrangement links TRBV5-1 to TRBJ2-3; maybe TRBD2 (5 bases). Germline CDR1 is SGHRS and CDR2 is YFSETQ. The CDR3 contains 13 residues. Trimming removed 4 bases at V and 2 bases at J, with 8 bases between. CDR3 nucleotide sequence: TGCGCCAGCAGCCCGGGATACACAGATACGCAGTATTTT. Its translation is CASSPGYTDTQYF.

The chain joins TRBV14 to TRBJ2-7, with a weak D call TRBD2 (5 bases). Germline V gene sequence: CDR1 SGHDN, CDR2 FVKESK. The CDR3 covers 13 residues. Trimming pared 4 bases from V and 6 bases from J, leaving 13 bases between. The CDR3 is CASSPRVIGEQYF. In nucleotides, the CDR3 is TGTGCCAGCAGCCCGAGGGTTATAGGCGAGCAGTACTTC.

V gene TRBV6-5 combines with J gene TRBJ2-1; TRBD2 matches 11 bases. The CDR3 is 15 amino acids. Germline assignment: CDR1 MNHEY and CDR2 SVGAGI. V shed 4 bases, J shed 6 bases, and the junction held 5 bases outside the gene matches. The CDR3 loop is CASSFSGRALNEQFF. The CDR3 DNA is TGTGCCAGCAGTTTTAGCGGGAGGGCCCTCAATGAGCAGTTCTTC.

In DNA, the CDR3 is TGTGCCAGCAGCCGAGCGGGAACATACAATGAGCAGTTCTTC. This sequence encodes CASSRAGTYNEQFF. The rearrangement links TRBV7-6 to TRBJ2-1; 7 bases align to TRBD2. The J segment lost 4 bases and the V segment lost 5 bases, leaving 5 bases of the junction unmatched. The CDR3 loop spans 14 amino acids. Per the germline V gene, CDR1 is SGHVS and CDR2 is FNYEAQ.

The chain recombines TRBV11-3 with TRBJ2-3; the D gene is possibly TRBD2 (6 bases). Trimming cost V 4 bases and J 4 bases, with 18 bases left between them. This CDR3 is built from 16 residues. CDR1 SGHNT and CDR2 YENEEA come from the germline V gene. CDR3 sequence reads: CASSSGTEKGADTQYF. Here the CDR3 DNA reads TGTGCCAGCAGCTCCGGGACTGAAAAGGGCGCAGATACGCAGTATTTT.

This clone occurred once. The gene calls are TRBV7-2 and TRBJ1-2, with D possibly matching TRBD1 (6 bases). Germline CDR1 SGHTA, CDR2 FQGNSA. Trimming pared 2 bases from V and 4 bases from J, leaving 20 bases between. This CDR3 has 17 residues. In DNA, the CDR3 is TGTGCCAGCAGCTTAACCTCGACCGGGACACCGAGCTATGGCTACACCTTC. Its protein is CASSLTSTGTPSYGYTF. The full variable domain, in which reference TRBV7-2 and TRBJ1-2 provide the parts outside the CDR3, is GAGVSQSPSNKVTEKGKDVELRCDPISGHTALYWYRQSLGQGLEFLIYFQGNSAPDKSGLPSDRFSAERTGGSVSTLTIQRTQQEDSAVYLCASSLTSTGTPSYGYTFGSGTRLTVV.

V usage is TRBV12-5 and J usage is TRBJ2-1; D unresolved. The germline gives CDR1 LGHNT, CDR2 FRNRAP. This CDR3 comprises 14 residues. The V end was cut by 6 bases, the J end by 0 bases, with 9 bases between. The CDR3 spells CASGPENSYNEQFF. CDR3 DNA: TGTGCTAGTGGGCCGGAGAACTCCTACAATGAGCAGTTCTTC.

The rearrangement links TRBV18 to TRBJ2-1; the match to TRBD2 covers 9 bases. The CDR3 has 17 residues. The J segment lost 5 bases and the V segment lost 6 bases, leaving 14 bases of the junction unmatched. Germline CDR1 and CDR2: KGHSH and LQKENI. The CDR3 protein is CASSAGLPGLANNEQFF. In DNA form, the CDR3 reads TGTGCCAGCTCTGCGGGACTTCCGGGACTAGCAAACAATGAGCAGTTCTTC.

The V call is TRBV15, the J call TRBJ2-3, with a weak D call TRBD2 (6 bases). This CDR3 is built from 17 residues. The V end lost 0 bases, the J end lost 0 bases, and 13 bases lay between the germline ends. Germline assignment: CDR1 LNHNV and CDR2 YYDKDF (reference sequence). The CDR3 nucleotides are TGTGCCACCAGCAGAGATTTCGTAGCGGCCAGCACAGATACGCAGTATTTT. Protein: CATSRDFVAASTDTQYF.

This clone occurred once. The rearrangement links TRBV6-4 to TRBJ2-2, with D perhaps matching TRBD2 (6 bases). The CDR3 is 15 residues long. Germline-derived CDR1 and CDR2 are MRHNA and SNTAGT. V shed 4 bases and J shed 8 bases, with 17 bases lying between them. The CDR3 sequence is CASSAKEGIGGELFF. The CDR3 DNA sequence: TGTGCCAGCAGTGCGAAGGAGGGGATAGGAGGGGAGCTGTTTTTT.

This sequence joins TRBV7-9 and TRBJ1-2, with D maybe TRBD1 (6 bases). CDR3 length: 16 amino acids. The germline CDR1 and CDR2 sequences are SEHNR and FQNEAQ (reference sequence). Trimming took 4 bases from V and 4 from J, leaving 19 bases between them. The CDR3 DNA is TGTGCCAGCAGCTCCCTTGGGTGGGGGCAGGGCTATGGCTACACCTTC. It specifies CASSSLGWGQGYGYTF.

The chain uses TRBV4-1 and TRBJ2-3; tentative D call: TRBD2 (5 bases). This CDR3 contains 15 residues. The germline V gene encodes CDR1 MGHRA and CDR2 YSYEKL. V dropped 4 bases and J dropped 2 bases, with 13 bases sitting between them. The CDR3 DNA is TGCGCCAGCAGCCCACCAGAGGGCCCCACAGATACGCAGTATTTT. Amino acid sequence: CASSPPEGPTDTQYF.

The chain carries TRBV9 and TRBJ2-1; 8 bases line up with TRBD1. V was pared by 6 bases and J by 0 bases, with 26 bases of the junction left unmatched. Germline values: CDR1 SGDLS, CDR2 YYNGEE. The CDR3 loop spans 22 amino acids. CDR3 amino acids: CASKSGPGGLPARSGSYNEQFF. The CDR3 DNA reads TGTGCCAGCAAATCTGGGCCAGGGGGCCTCCCGGCGCGATCCGGCTCCTACAATGAGCAGTTCTTC.

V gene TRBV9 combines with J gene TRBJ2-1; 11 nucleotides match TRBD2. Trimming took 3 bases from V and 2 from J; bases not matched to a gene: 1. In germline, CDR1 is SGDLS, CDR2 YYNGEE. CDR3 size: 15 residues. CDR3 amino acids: CASSALAGAYNEQFF. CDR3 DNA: TGTGCCAGCAGCGCACTAGCGGGGGCCTACAATGAGCAGTTCTTC.

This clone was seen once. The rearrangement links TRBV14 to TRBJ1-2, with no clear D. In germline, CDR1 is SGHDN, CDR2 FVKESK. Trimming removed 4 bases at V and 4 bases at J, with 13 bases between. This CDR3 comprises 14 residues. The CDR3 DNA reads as TGTGCCAGCAGCCCGGACGGGGTTGGCTATGGCTACACCTTC. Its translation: CASSPDGVGYGYTF.

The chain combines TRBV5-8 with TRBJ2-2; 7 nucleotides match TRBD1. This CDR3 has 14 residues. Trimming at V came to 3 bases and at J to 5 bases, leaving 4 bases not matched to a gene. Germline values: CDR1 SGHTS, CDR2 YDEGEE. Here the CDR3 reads CASSSLQGTGELFF. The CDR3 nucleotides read TGTGCCAGCAGCTCCTTACAGGGGACCGGGGAGCTGTTTTTT.

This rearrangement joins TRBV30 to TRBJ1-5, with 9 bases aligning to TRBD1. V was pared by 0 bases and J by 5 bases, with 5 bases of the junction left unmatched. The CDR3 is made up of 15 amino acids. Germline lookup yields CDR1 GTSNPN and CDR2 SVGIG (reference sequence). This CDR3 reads CAWSVRTGVHQPQHF. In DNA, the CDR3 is TGTGCCTGGAGTGTACGGACAGGGGTGCATCAGCCCCAGCATTTT. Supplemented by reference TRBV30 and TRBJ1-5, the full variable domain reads SQTIHQWPATLVQPVGSPLSLECTVEGTSNPNLYWYRQAAGRGLQLLFYSVGIGQISSEVPQNLSASRPQDRQFILSSKKLLLSDSGFYLCAWSVRTGVHQPQHFGDGTRLSIL.

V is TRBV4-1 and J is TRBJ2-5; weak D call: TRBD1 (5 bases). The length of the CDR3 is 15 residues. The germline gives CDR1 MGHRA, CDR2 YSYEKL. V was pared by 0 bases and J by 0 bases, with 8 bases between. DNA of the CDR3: TGCGCCAGCAGCCAAGATAAGGGGTACCAAGAGACCCAGTACTTC. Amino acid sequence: CASSQDKGYQETQYF.

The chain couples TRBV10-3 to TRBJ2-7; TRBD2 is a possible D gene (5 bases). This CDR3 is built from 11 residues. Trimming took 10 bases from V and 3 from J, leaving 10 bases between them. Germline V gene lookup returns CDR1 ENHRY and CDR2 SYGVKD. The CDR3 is CASGRGYEQYF. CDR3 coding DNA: TGTGCCAGCGGCCGGGGCTACGAGCAGTACTTC.

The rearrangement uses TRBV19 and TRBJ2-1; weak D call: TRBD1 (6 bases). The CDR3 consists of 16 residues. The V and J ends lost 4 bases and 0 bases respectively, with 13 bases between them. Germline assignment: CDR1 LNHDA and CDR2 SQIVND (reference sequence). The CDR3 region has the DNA TGTGCCAGTAGTAAAATGGTGGACAGCTCCTACAATGAGCAGTTCTTC. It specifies CASSKMVDSSYNEQFF. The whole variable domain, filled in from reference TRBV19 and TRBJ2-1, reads DGGITQSPKYLFRKEGQNVTLSCEQNLNHDAMYWYRQDPGQGLRLIYYSQIVNDFQKGDIAEGYSVSREKKESFPLTVTSAQKNPTAFYLCASSKMVDSSYNEQFFGPGTRLTVL.

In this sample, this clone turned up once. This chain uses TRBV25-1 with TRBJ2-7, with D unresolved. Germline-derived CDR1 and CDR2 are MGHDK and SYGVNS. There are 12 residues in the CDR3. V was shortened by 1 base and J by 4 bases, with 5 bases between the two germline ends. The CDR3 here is CASSELEYEQYF. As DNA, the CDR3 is TGTGCCAGCAGTGAATTGGAGTACGAGCAGTACTTC.

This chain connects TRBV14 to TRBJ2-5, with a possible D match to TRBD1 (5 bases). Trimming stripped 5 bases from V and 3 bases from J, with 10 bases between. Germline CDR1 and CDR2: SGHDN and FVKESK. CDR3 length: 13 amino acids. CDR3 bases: TGTGCCAGCAGCTTTGACAGAGAAGAGACCCAGTACTTC. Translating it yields CASSFDREETQYF.

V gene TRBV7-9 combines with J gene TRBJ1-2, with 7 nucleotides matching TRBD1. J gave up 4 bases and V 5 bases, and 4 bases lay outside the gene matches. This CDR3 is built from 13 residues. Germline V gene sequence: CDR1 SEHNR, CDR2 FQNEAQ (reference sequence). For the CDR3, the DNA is TGTGCCAGCAGCCAGGGACAGCCCTATGGCTACACCTTC. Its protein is CASSQGQPYGYTF.

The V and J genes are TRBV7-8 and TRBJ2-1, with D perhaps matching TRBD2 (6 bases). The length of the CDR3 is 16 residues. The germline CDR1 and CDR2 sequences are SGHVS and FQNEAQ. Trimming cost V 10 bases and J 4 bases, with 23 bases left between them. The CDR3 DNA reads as TGTGCCACCTCCTGGGGGACGGGGGAGGTATACAATGAGCAGTTCTTC. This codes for CATSWGTGEVYNEQFF.

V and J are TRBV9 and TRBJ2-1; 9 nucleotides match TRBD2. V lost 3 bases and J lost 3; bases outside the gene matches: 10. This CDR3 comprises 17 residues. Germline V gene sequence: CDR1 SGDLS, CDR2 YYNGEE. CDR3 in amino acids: CASSGRLAEGGYNEQFF. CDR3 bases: TGTGCCAGCAGCGGTAGACTAGCGGAGGGGGGCTACAATGAGCAGTTCTTC.

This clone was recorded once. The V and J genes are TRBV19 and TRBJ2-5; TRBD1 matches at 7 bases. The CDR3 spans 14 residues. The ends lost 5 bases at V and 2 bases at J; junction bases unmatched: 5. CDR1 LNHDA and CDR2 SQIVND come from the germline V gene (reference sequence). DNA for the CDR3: TGTGCCAGTAGTCCGGCAGGGGGACAAGAGACCCAGTACTTC. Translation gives CASSPAGGQETQYF.